This T cell receptor beta chain appears in the sequencing data of a study of blood T cells in healthy people across ages. Turning to the study itself: When template switching was applied, about one barcoded beta molecule was captured per two T cells. Overall study results and limits: The CMV status of each donor remained undetermined, and this could have confounded shifts in expanded clonotypes.

A J-beta primer mix and a sample-barcoded 5' primer were used in a second PCR of about 7 to 12 cycles. Every individual sample yielded 2.5 million or more paired-end reads (each containing CDR3). TCRdb reprocessed the 5' RACE reads via MiXCR and lists one record per CDR3 protein. The sample lists 730,000 or so distinct CDR3 sequences; roughly 44% were seen once. Points on this clonotype: The target antigen is unknown.

Total RNA extracted from each sample amounted to at least 5.5 micrograms. This CDR3 has 17 residues. Germline values: CDR1 SGHTA, CDR2 FQGNSA. Between the trimmed V and J ends, which lost 6 bases and 7 bases, there was a span of 24 bases. Sequenced: blood. The clonotype comes from a woman aged 60-75 years in good health. The chain employs TRBV7-2 and TRBJ2-2; tentatively, D is TRBD1 (5 bases). In DNA form, the CDR3 reads TGTGCCAGCAGGAAACCTCTTGACCAGGGAAAGGTCGGGGAGCTGTTTTTT. Protein: CASRKPLDQGKVGELFF. The full variable domain, with the rest looked up from reference TRBV7-2 and TRBJ2-2, is GAGVSQSPSNKVTEKGKDVELRCDPISGHTALYWYRQSLGQGLEFLIYFQGNSAPDKSGLPSDRFSAERTGGSVSTLTIQRTQQEDSAVYLCASRKPLDQGKVGELFFGEGSRLTVL.